This entry lists 13 T cell receptor beta chains sequenced from one sample in a study of blood T cell repertoires in COVID-19. TCRdb keeps only in-frame clones here, not all; method: immunoSEQ multiplex PCR. Seen here are roughly 360,000 clones, over 65% observed once, and the top ten hold more than 0.95%. The sequenced sample consisted of peripheral blood. These receptors were taken from a human donor with acute or convalescent COVID-19. The donor label of this sample is uncertain.

V usage is TRBV7-2 and J usage is TRBJ1-2; no clear D gene. Per germline, CDR1 SGHTA and CDR2 FQGNSA. V gave up 5 bases and J gave up 0 bases, with 13 bases separating them. This CDR3 region has 15 residues. Here the CDR3 reads CASSRTVLSNYGYTF. In DNA form, the CDR3 reads TGTGCCAGCAGCCGCACAGTCCTTTCTAACTATGGCTACACCTTC. The full variable domain, its missing parts supplied by reference TRBV7-2 and TRBJ1-2, is GAGVSQSPSNKVTEKGKDVELRCDPISGHTALYWYRQSLGQGLEFLIYFQGNSAPDKSGLPSDRFSAERTGGSVSTLTIQRTQQEDSAVYLCASSRTVLSNYGYTFGSGTRLTVV.

This clone was detected once. This chain links TRBV4-1 with TRBJ1-4; TRBD1 matches 7 bases. Germline CDR1 is MGHRA and CDR2 is YSYEKL. The CDR3 is 14 amino acids. Unmatched junction bases numbered 9, after V lost 6 bases and J lost 8 bases. DNA for the CDR3: TGCGCCAGCAGTCCCGGGACAGCCCCCGAAAAACTGTTTTTT. Translated, it gives CASSPGTAPEKLFF.

The count of this clone is one. This rearrangement joins TRBV19 to TRBJ1-2, with 7 bases fitting TRBD1. This CDR3 contains 14 residues. Trimming at V came to 4 bases and at J to 4 bases, leaving 6 bases not matched to a gene. The germline CDR1 and CDR2 sequences are LNHDA and SQIVND (reference sequence). CDR3: CASSTLQGSYGYTF. The CDR3 DNA is TGTGCCAGTAGTACCTTACAGGGGAGCTATGGCTACACCTTC.

The chain recombines TRBV28 with TRBJ1-3; TRBD1 might be the D (5 bases). This CDR3 comprises 14 residues. Germline lookup yields CDR1 MDHEN and CDR2 SYDVKM. V lost 5 bases and J 5 bases, leaving 13 bases between the germline ends. CDR3 nucleotides: TGTGCCAGCAGTCCTGGCGGGGCCAGAAACACCATATATTTT. Translation: CASSPGGARNTIYF.

The chain recombines TRBV6-2 or TRBV6-3 with TRBJ1-2, with D possibly matching TRBD1 (5 bases). V lost 3 bases and J 7 bases, leaving 12 bases between the germline ends. The CDR3 is 13 residues long. Germline V CDR1 and CDR2: MNHEY, SVGEGT. CDR3 nucleotide sequence: TGTGCCAGCAGTTATCAGGGCGGGGTTGGCTACACCTTC. Its translation is CASSYQGGVGYTF.

In its sample, this clone was seen once. This rearrangement joins TRBV6-2 or TRBV6-3 to TRBJ1-1; 8 bases match TRBD1. In germline, CDR1 is MNHEY, CDR2 SVGEGT. This CDR3 contains 15 residues. J was trimmed by 4 bases and V by 2 bases; bases with no gene match: 6. CDR3 nucleotides: TGTGCCAGCAGTTACAAACAGGGGGATGGCACTGAAGCTTTCTTT. Translating it yields CASSYKQGDGTEAFF.

Only one count was recorded for this clone. As DNA, the CDR3 is TGTGCCAGCAGTTCCGGGACAGGGACCTACGAGCAGTACTTC. Its translation is CASSSGTGTYEQYF. The chain joins TRBV2 to TRBJ2-7, with 9 bases identical to TRBD1. The CDR3 is 14 amino acids. Germline V gives CDR1 SNHLY, CDR2 FYNNEI. Germline trimming cut 5 bases from V and 2 bases from J; bases unmatched to any gene: 4.

The chain carries TRBV12-3 or TRBV12-4 and TRBJ1-1; D unresolved. Trimming removed 7 bases from V and 5 bases from J, with 14 bases in between. The CDR3 runs to 13 residues. CDR3 bases: TGTGCCAGCAATCCAGGTGGGAGAACTGAAGCTTTCTTT. Its translation: CASNPGGRTEAFF.

The V call is TRBV28, the J call TRBJ1-2; 7 positions agree with TRBD1. Trimming cost V 5 bases and J 8 bases; bases outside gene matches: 8. Germline V gene data show CDR1 as MDHEN and CDR2 as SYDVKM. The CDR3 runs to 13 residues. CDR3 residues: CASSLPTGRGYTF. The CDR3 coding sequence is TGTGCCAGCAGTCTACCGACAGGGAGAGGCTACACCTTC.

This clone has only one observation. J is TRBJ2-7 and V is TRBV9, with TRBD2 as a possible D gene (6 bases). The ends were cut back, 2 bases at V and 1 base at J, with 13 bases in the middle. CDR1 SGDLS and CDR2 YYNGEE come from the germline V gene. The CDR3 has 15 residues. The CDR3 sequence is CASSVRDGKSYEQYF. The CDR3 coding sequence is TGTGCCAGCAGCGTGCGGGACGGAAAATCCTACGAGCAGTACTTC.

The chain uses TRBV2 and TRBJ2-3; 9 bases align to TRBD1. Unmatched junction bases numbered 8, after V lost 5 bases and J lost 5 bases. This CDR3 contains 15 residues. The germline CDR1 and CDR2 sequences are SNHLY and FYNNEI. The CDR3 DNA follows: TGTGCCAGCAGTCCCGAACAGGGGGCTAGAGATACGCAGTATTTT. The encoded protein is CASSPEQGARDTQYF.

The chain joins TRBV19 to TRBJ1-1; the D gene is possibly TRBD1 (5 bases). Per the germline V gene, CDR1 is LNHDA and CDR2 is SQIVND (reference sequence). The length of the CDR3 is 14 residues. V gave up 5 bases and J gave up 10 bases, with 20 bases separating them. The CDR3 coding sequence is TGTGCCAGTAGTCCCAGGGTCTCGAGCGGGGGAGCTTTCTTT. It translates to CASSPRVSSGGAFF.

The V gene is TRBV10-1, the J gene TRBJ2-4; 9 bases map to TRBD1. Germline CDR1 reads WNHNN; CDR2 reads SYGVQD (reference sequence). Germline trimming cut 5 bases from V and 7 bases from J; bases unmatched to any gene: 6. The CDR3 has 14 amino acids. The CDR3 bases are TGCGCCAGCAGTCTACAGGGGGCCGGGAACATTCAGTACTTC. Encoded protein: CASSLQGAGNIQYF.